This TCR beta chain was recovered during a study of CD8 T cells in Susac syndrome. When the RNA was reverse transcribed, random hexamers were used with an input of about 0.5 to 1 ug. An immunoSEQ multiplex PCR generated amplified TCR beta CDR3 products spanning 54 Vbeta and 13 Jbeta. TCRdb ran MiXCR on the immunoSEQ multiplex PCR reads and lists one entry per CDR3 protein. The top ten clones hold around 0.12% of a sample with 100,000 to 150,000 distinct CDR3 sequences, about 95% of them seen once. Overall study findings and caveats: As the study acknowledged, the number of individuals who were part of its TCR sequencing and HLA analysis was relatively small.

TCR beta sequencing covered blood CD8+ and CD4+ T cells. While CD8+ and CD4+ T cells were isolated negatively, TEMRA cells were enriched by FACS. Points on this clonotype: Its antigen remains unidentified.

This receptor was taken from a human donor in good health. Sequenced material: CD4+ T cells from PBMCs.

The CDR3 DNA reads as TGTGCCAGCAGCGTTCTCGGAGCGGTTTTCGAGCAGTTCTTC. This gives the protein CASSVLGAVFEQFF. The V and J genes are TRBV2 and TRBJ2-1; a possible D gene is TRBD2 (5 bases). Trimming cost V 6 bases and J 10 bases, with 19 bases left between them. This CDR3 has 14 amino acids. Germline V gives CDR1 SNHLY, CDR2 FYNNEI. Filled out from reference TRBV2 and TRBJ2-1, the complete variable domain reads EPEVTQTPSHQVTQMGQEVILRCVPISNHLYFYWYRQILGQKVEFLVSFYNNEISEKSEIFDDQFSVERPDGSNFTLKIRSTKLEDSAMYFCASSVLGAVFEQFFGPGTRLTVL.